This TCR beta chain was observed in a study of blood T cell repertoires in COVID-19. This CDR3 is built from 16 residues. J gave up 7 bases and V 0 bases, and 6 bases lay outside the gene matches. CDR1 MNHEY and CDR2 SVGEGT come from the germline V gene. Per the original methods: Amplifying reference gene primers gave estimates of nucleated cell counts. Data came from immunoSEQ multiplex PCR; TCRdb stores just in-frame clones and leaves some out. V and J calls and clone size are given by that table; D and trimming were obtained from the DNA. The sample lists about 210,000 clones; almost 90% were seen once.

This clonotype was sampled from a man aged 18 to 29 with active or convalescent COVID-19. Sequencing used peripheral blood. The V call is TRBV6-2 or TRBV6-3, the J call TRBJ2-2, with TRBD1 identical over 9 bases. The CDR3 protein is CASSYSGTGFHGELFF. The CDR3 DNA sequence: TGTGCCAGCAGTTACTCCGGGACAGGGTTTCACGGGGAGCTGTTTTTT.